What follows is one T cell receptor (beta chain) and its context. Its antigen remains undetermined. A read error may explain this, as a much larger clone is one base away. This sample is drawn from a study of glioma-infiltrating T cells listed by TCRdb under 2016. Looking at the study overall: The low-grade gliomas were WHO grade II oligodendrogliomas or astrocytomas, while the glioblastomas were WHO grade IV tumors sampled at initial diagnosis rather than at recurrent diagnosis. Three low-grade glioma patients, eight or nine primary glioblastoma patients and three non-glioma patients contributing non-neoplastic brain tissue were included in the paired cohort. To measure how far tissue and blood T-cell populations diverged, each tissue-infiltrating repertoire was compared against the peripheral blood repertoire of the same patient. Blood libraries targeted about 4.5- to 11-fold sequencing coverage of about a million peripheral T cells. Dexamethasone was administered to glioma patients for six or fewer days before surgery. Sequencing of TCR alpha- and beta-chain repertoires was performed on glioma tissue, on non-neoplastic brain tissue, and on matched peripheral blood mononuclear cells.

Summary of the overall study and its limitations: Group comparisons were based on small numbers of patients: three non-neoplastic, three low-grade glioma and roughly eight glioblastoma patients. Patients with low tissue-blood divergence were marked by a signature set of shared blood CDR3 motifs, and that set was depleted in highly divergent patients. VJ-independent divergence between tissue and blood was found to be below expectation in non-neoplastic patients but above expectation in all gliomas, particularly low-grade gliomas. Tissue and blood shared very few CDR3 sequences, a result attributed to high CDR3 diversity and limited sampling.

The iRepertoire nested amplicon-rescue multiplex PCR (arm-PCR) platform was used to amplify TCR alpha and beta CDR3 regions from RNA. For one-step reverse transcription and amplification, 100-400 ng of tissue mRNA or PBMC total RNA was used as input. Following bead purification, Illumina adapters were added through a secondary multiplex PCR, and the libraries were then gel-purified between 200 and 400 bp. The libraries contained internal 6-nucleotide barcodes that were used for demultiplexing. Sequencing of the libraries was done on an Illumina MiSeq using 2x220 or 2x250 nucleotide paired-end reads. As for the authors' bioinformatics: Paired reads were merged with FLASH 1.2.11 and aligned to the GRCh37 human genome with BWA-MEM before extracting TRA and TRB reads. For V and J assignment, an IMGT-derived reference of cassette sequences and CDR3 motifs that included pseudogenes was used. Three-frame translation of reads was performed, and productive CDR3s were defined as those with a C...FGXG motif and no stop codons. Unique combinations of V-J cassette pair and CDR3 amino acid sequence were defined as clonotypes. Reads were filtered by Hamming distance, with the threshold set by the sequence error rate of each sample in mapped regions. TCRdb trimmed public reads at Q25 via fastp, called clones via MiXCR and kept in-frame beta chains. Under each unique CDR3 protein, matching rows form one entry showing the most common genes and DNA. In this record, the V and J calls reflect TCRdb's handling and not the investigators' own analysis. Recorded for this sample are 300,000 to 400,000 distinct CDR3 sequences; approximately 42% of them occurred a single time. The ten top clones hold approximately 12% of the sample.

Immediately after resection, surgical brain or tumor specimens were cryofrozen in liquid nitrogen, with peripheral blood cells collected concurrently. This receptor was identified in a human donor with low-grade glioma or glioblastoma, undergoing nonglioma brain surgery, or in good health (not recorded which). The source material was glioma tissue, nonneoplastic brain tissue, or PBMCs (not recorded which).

CDR3 reads: CSAPDRALNTKAFF. Read as DNA, the sequence is TGCAGTGCCCCTGACAGGGCATTGAACACTAAAGCTTTCTTT. The receptor chain draws on TRBV20-1 and TRBJ1-1; TRBD1 agrees with 7 junctional bases. Reading from cysteine to phenylalanine, the CDR3 counts 14 amino acids. The entry retains the CDR3 DNA only, 42 bases that are in frame from base 1. According to the germline V gene (reference sequence), CDR1 reads DFQATT and CDR2 reads SNEGSKA.